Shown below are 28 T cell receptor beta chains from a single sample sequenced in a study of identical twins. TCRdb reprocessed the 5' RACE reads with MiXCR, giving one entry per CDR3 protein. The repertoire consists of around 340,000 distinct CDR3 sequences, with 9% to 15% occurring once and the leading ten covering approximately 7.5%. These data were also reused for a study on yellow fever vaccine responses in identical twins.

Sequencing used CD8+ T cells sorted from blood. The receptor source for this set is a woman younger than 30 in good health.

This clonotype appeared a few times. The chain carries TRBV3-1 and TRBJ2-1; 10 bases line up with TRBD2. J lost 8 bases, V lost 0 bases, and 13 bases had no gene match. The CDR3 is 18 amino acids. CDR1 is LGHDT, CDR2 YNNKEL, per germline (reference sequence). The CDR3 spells CASSQETLLAGDIDEQFF. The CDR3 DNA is TGTGCCAGCAGCCAAGAGACCCTTCTAGCGGGAGATATCGATGAGCAGTTCTTC.

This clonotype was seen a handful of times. CDR3 sequence (DNA): TGTGCCAGCAGCCCAGATGCGGACCTTTCCCACTACGAGCAGTACTTC. This sequence encodes CASSPDADLSHYEQYF. J is TRBJ2-7 and V is TRBV7-9; D is unresolved. The CDR3 is 16 amino acids. Per germline, CDR1 SEHNR and CDR2 FQNEAQ (reference sequence). Trimming shortened V by 5 bases and J by 3 bases, and 20 bases separated the two germline ends.

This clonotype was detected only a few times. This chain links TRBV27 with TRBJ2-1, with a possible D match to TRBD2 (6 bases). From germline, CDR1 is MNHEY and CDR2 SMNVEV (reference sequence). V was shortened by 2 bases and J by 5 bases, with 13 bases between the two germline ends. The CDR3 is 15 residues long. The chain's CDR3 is CASSLDGSIHNEQFF. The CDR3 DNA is TGTGCCAGCAGTTTAGACGGGAGTATTCACAATGAGCAGTTCTTC.

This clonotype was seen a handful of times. CDR3 bases: TGTGCCAGCAGTTTAGGGCTAGGAGTCGAGCAGTTCTTC. It encodes CASSLGLGVEQFF. The chain recombines TRBV12-3 or TRBV12-4 with TRBJ2-1, with D unclear. V lost 1 base to trimming and J lost 10 bases, with 11 bases between them. The CDR3 covers 13 residues.

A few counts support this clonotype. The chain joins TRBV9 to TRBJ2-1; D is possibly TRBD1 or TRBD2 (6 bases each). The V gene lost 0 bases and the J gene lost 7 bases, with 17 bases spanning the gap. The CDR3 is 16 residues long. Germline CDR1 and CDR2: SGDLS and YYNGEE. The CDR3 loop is CASSVGWRGDRNEQFF. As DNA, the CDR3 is TGTGCCAGCAGCGTAGGTTGGAGGGGGGATCGGAATGAGCAGTTCTTC. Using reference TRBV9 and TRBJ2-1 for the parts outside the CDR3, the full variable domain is DSGVTQTPKHLITATGQRVTLRCSPRSGDLSVYWYQQSLDQGLQFLIQYYNGEERAKGNILERFSAQQFPDLHSELNLSSLELGDSALYFCASSVGWRGDRNEQFFGPGTRLTVL.

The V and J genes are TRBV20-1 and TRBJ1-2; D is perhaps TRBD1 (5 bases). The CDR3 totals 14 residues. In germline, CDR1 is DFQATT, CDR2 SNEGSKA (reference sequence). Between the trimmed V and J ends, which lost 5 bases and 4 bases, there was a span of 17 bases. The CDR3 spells CSADGRNGAYGYTF. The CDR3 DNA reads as TGCAGTGCTGACGGTCGTAACGGGGCCTATGGCTACACCTTC.

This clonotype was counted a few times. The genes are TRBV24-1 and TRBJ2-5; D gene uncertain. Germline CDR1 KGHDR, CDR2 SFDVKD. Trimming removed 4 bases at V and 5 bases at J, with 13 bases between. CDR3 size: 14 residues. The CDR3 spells CATSDRPFGETQYF. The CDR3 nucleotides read TGTGCCACCAGTGACCGACCCTTCGGGGAGACCCAGTACTTC.

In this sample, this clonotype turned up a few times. The DNA of the CDR3 is TGTGCCAGCAGTGAAGTGGTTGTTACGAAGGACATTCAGTACTTC. Amino acid sequence: CASSEVVVTKDIQYF. The V and J genes are TRBV6-1 and TRBJ2-4; no definite D call. The V end lost 1 base, the J end lost 8 bases, and 15 bases lay between the germline ends. This CDR3 comprises 15 residues. CDR1 is MNHNS, CDR2 SASEGT, per germline.

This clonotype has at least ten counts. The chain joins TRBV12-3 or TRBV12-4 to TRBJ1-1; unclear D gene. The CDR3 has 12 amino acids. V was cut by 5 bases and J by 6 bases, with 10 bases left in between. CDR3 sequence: CASSQRLAEAFF. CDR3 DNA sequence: TGTGCCAGCAGTCAAAGATTAGCTGAAGCTTTCTTT.

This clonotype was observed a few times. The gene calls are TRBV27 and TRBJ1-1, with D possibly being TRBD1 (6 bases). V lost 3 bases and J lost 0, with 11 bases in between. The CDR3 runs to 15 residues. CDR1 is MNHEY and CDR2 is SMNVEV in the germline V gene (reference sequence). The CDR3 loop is CASSFVGQMNTEAFF. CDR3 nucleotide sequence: TGTGCCAGCAGTTTTGTTGGACAGATGAACACTGAAGCTTTCTTT.

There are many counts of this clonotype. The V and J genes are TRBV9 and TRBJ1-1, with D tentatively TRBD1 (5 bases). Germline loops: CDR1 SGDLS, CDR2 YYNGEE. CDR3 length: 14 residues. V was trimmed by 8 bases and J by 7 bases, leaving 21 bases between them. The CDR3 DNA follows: TGTGCCAGTCAGAGGTGGGGGGATAGTGGTGAAGCTTTCTTT. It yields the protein CASQRWGDSGEAFF.

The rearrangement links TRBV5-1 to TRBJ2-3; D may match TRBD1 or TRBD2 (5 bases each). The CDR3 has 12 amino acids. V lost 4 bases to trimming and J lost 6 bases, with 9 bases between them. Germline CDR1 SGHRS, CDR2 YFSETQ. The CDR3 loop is CASSGGRDTQYF. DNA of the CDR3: TGCGCCAGCAGCGGGGGACGGGATACGCAGTATTTT. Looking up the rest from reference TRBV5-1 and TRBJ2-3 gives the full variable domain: KAGVTQTPRYLIKTRGQQVTLSCSPISGHRSVSWYQQTPGQGLQFLFEYFSETQRNKGNFPGRFSGRQFSNSRSEMNVSTLELGDSALYLCASSGGRDTQYFGPGTRLTVL.

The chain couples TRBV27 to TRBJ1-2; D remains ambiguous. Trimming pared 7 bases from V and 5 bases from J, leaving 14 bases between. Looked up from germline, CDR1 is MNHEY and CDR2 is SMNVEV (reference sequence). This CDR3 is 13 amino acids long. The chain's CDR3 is CASTRSGGYGYTF. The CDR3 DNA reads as TGTGCCAGCACTCGGTCAGGAGGATATGGCTACACCTTC.

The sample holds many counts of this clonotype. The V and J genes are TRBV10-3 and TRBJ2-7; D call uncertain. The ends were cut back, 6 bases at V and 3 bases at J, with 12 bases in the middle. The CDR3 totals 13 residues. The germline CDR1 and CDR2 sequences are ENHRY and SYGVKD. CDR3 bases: TGTGCCATCAGCGAGGAGCAGCACTACGAGCAGTACGTC. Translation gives CAISEEQHYEQYV.

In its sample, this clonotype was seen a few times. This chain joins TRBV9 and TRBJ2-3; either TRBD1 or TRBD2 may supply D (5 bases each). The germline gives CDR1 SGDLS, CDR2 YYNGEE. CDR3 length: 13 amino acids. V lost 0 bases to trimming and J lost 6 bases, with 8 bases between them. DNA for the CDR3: TGTGCCAGCAGCGTAGCCGGGGCTGATACGCAGTATTTT. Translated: CASSVAGADTQYF. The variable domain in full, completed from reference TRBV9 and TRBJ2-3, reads DSGVTQTPKHLITATGQRVTLRCSPRSGDLSVYWYQQSLDQGLQFLIQYYNGEERAKGNILERFSAQQFPDLHSELNLSSLELGDSALYFCASSVAGADTQYFGPGTRLTVL.

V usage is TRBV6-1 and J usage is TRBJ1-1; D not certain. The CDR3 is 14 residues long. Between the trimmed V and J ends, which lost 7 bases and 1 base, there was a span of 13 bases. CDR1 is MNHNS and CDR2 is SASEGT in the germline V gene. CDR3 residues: CASTPFWGNTEAFF. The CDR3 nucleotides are TGTGCCAGCACCCCGTTTTGGGGGAACACTGAAGCTTTCTTT.

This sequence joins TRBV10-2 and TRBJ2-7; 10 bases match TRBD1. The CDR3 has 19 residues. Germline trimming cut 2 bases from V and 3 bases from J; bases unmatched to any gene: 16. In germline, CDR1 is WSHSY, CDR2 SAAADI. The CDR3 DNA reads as TGCGCCAGCAGTGAGACCCTGGGACAGGGGAAGTATGGGCACTACGAGCAGTACTTC. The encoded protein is CASSETLGQGKYGHYEQYF.

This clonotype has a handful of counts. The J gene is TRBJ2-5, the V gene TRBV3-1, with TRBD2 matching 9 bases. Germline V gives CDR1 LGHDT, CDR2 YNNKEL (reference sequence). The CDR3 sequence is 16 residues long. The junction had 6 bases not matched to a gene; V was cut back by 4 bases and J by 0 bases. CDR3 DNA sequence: TGTGCCAGCAGCCCCGTAGCGGGAGCGTACCAAGAGACCCAGTACTTC. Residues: CASSPVAGAYQETQYF.

Here the CDR3 reads CASSLRGVCEQFF. The CDR3 DNA reads TGTGCCAGCAGTTTACGGGGAGTTTGTGAGCAGTTCTTC. The chain links TRBV27 to TRBJ2-1, with D maybe TRBD2 (5 bases). Trimming pared 2 bases from V and 9 bases from J, leaving 11 bases between. Germline values: CDR1 MNHEY, CDR2 SMNVEV (reference sequence). The CDR3 has 13 residues.

In DNA form, the CDR3 reads TGTGCCAGCAGTACAGGACAGGGAACCGAGCAGTACTTC. It encodes CASSTGQGTEQYF. V usage is TRBV27 and J usage is TRBJ2-7, with 8 bases matching TRBD1. Germline trimming cut 5 bases from V and 6 bases from J; bases unmatched to any gene: 6. CDR3 length: 13 amino acids. Germline CDR1 is MNHEY and CDR2 is SMNVEV (reference sequence).

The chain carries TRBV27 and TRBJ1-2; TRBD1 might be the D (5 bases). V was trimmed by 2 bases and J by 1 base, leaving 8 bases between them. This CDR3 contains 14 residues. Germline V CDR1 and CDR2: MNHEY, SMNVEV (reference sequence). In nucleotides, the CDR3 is TGTGCCAGCAGTTTAGACAGATTTAACTATGGCTACACCTTC. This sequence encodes CASSLDRFNYGYTF.

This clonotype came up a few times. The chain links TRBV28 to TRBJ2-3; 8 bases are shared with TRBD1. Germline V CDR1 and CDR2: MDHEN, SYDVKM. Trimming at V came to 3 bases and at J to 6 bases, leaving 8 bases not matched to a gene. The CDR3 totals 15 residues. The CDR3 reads CASSLDRDPVDTQYF. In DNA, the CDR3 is TGTGCCAGCAGTTTGGACAGGGACCCGGTTGATACGCAGTATTTT. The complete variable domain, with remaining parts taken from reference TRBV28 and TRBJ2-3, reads DVKVTQSSRYLVKRTGEKVFLECVQDMDHENMFWYRQDPGLGLRLIYFSYDVKMKEKGDIPEGYSVSREKKERFSLILESASTNQTSMYLCASSLDRDPVDTQYFGPGTRLTVL.

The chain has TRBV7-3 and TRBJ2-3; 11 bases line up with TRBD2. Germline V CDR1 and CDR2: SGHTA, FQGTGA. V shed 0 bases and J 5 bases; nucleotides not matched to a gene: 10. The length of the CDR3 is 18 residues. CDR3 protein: CASSLTLAGEGWGDTQYF. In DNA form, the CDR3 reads TGTGCCAGCAGCTTAACACTAGCGGGAGAGGGATGGGGAGATACGCAGTATTTT.

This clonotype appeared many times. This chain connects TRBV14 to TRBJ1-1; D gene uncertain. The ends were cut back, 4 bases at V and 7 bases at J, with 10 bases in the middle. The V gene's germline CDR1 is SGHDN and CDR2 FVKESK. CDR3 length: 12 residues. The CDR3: CASSPDGVEAFF. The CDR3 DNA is TGTGCCAGCAGCCCTGACGGGGTTGAAGCTTTCTTT.

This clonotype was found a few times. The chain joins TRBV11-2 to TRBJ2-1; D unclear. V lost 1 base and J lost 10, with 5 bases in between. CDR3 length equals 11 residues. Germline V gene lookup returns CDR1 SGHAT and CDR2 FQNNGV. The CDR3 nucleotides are TGTGCCAGCAGCTTAGTTGAGGAGCAGTTCTTC. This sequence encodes CASSLVEEQFF.

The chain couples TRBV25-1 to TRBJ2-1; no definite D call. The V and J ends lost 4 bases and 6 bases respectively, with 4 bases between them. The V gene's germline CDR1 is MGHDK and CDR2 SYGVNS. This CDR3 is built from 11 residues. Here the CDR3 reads CASSGFNEQFF. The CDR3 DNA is TGTGCCAGCAGTGGATTCAATGAGCAGTTCTTC.

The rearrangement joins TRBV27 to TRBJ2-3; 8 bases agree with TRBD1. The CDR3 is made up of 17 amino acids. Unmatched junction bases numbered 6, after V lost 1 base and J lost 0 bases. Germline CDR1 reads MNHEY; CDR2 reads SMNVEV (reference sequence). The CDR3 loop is CASSLLAGTGSTDTQYF. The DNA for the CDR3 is TGTGCCAGCAGTTTATTGGCCGGGACAGGTAGCACAGATACGCAGTATTTT.

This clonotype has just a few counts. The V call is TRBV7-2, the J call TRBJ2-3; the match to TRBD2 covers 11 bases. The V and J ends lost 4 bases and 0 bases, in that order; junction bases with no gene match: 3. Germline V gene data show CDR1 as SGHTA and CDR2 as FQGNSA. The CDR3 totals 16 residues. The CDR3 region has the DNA TGTGCCAGCAGCTCGGGACTAGCGGCTAGCACAGATACGCAGTATTTT. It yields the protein CASSSGLAASTDTQYF.